This T cell receptor (beta chain) came from a study of shared clonotypes between healthy human individuals. At the level of the study: The cohort comprised a couple of women and three men. Their ages spanned 18 to 49 years. Per donor, three plates held CD4 naive cells, three held CD4 memory, two held CD8 naive and one held CD8 memory. Findings of the study overall: Between a few donors, naive CD4 clonotypes were shared at a level of approximately 5%.

Researchers partitioned CD4+ cells into CD45RA+ naive and CD45RA-negative memory subsets. Assay: immunoSEQ multiplex PCR; the TCRdb copy retains only in-frame clones and omits some. The top ten hold approximately 0.13% of the sample, which has around 2.1 million clones, nearly 97% seen once. Trimming stripped 5 bases from V and 5 bases from J, with 18 bases between. From germline, CDR1 is LNHDA and CDR2 SQIVND (reference sequence). CDR3 length equals 15 residues. This clone was counted once. As yet, its antigen is unknown. This receptor was identified in a man between 18 and 35 years old in good health. Specimen: naive CD4+ T cells sorted from blood. Subset noted: CD45RA+ positively selected. This chain links TRBV19 with TRBJ1-1; maybe TRBD1 (5 bases). The CDR3 is CASSPPGGVRTEAFF. In DNA form, the CDR3 reads TGTGCCAGTAGTCCGCCCGGGGGGGTGAGGACTGAAGCTTTCTTT.